This T cell receptor (beta chain) was obtained from a study of blood T cell repertoires in COVID-19. Study-wide context: Acute and convalescent COVID-19 specimens originated in the United States, Italy and Spain. PBMCs, B-cell-depleted T cells, or T cells provided the cDNA or gDNA that made up the material.

Two consecutive negative NP/OP PCR tests, clearance, or resolved symptoms defined Cohort 3 recovery. Trimming shortened V by 7 bases and J by 6 bases, and 24 bases separated the two germline ends. Germline V gene lookup returns CDR1 SGHVS and CDR2 FQNEAQ. The CDR3 totals 16 residues. Some clones are missing from TCRdb's copy, which holds only in-frame ones; the method was immunoSEQ multiplex PCR. This sample has 250,000 or so clones, with approximately 85% found just once. This chain joins TRBV7-8 and TRBJ1-1; TRBD1 might be the D (6 bases). The clonotype originates from a woman in her 50s who had recovered from COVID-19. The specimen sequenced was PBMCs or T cells enriched from blood (not recorded which). The CDR3 reads CASTHVPGQGKSEAFF. The DNA of the CDR3 is TGTGCCAGCACTCACGTGCCAGGCCAGGGGAAATCTGAAGCTTTCTTT.